This passage covers 8 T cell receptor beta chains from one sample sequenced in a study of early T cells in non-severe SARS-CoV-2 infection. From the 5' RACE reads, TCRdb called clonotypes with MiXCR, one entry per CDR3 protein. Of roughly 62,000 distinct CDR3 sequences listed, about 8% are singletons. Material: whole blood. The source of these receptors is an adult who was a healthcare worker with PCR-confirmed SARS-CoV-2 infection or an uninfected control (not recorded which).

This clonotype was found a few times. This chain joins TRBV12-3 or TRBV12-4 and TRBJ2-5; tentatively, D is TRBD1 (6 bases). V was cut by 5 bases and J by 6 bases, with 10 bases left in between. The CDR3 is 12 amino acids. The CDR3 nucleotides are TGTGCCAGCAGTCCTGGACAGAAGACCCAGTACTTC. The encoded protein is CASSPGQKTQYF.

This clonotype showed up just a few times. The chain joins TRBV20-1 to TRBJ2-3, with TRBD2 identical over 9 bases. The CDR3 sequence is 17 residues long. CDR1 and CDR2 from the germline V gene are DFQATT and SNEGSKA (reference sequence). With 4 bases clipped from V and 2 bases from J, the junction kept 13 bases outside the gene matches. The CDR3 loop reads CSAIAPQLAGPTDTQYF. DNA for the CDR3: TGCAGTGCTATTGCGCCTCAGCTAGCGGGACCCACAGATACGCAGTATTTT.

The chain carries TRBV18 and TRBJ2-1; D is unresolved. CDR3 length equals 15 residues. CDR1 and CDR2 (germline): KGHSH, LQKENI. Between the trimmed V and J ends, which lost 3 bases and 0 bases, there was a span of 9 bases. For the CDR3, the DNA is TGTGCCAGCTCACCGCCGTTAGCCTCCTACAATGAGCAGTTCTTC. The encoded protein is CASSPPLASYNEQFF.

The table lists this clonotype with many counts. This chain joins TRBV6-1 and TRBJ2-1, with D maybe TRBD2 (6 bases). CDR1 and CDR2 (germline): MNHNS, SASEGT. This CDR3 region has 15 residues. Trimming removed 1 base from V and 10 bases from J, with 17 bases in between. CDR3 nucleotides: TGTGCCAGCAGTGAAGGAAGTGCGGGGCTCGGGGAGCAGTTCTTC. This translates into CASSEGSAGLGEQFF.

This clonotype was counted many times. V and J are TRBV3-1 and TRBJ1-1; TRBD1 is a possible D gene (5 bases). CDR1 LGHDT and CDR2 YNNKEL come from the germline V gene (reference sequence). V dropped 4 bases and J dropped 5 bases, with 14 bases sitting between them. The CDR3 runs to 14 residues. CDR3 region: CASSPFGASTEAFF. The DNA for the CDR3 is TGTGCCAGCAGCCCCTTCGGGGCGTCGACTGAAGCTTTCTTT.

The V and J genes are TRBV9 and TRBJ1-1; the match to TRBD1 covers 9 bases. The CDR3 consists of 18 residues. The ends lost 4 bases at V and 4 bases at J; junction bases unmatched: 17. Looked up from germline, CDR1 is SGDLS and CDR2 is YYNGEE. The CDR3 region is CASSPLEVPGTGLTEAFF. The CDR3 DNA sequence: TGTGCCAGCAGCCCCCTCGAGGTTCCTGGGACAGGGCTCACTGAAGCTTTCTTT.

This clonotype occurred many times. V gene TRBV28 combines with J gene TRBJ2-2; D is unclear. There are 13 residues in the CDR3. V gave up 7 bases and J gave up 0 bases, with 6 bases separating them. Germline CDR1 reads MDHEN; CDR2 reads SYDVKM. CDR3 sequence reads: CASKSPNTGELFF. In nucleotides, the CDR3 is TGTGCCAGCAAGAGTCCGAACACCGGGGAGCTGTTTTTT.

This sequence joins TRBV30 and TRBJ2-5; no clear D gene. V lost 1 base to trimming and J lost 5 bases, with 5 bases between them. This CDR3 is built from 11 residues. Germline values: CDR1 GTSNPN, CDR2 SVGIG (reference sequence). CDR3: CAWSATETQYF. The CDR3 DNA reads TGTGCCTGGAGTGCAACCGAGACCCAGTACTTC.